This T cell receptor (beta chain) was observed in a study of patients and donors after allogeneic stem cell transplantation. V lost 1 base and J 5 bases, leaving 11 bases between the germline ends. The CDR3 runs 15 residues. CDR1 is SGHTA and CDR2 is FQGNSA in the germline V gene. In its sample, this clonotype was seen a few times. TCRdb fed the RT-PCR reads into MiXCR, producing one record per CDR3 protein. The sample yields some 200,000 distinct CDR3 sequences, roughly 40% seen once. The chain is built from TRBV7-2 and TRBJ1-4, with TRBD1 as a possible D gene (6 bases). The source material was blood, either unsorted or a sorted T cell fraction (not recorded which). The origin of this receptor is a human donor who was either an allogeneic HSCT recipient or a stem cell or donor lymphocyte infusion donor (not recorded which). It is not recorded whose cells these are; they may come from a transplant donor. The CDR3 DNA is TGTGCCAGCAGCTTAGGGGGGCTAACCAATGAAAAACTGTTTTTT. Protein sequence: CASSLGGLTNEKLFF.